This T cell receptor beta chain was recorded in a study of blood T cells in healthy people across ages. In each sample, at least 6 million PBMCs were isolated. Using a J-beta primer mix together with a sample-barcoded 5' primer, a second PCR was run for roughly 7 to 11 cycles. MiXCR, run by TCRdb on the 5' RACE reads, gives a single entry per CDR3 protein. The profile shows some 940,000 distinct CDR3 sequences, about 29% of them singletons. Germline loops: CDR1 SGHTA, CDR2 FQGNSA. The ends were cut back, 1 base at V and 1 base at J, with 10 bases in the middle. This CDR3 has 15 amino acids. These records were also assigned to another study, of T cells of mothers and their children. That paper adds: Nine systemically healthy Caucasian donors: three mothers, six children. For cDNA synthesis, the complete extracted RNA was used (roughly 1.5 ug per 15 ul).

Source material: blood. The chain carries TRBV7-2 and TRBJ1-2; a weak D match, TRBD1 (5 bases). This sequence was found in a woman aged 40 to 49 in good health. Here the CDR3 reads CASSLGMGGNYGYTF. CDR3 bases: TGTGCCAGCAGCTTAGGAATGGGGGGTAACTATGGCTACACCTTC. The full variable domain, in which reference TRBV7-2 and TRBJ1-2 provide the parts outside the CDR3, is GAGVSQSPSNKVTEKGKDVELRCDPISGHTALYWYRQSLGQGLEFLIYFQGNSAPDKSGLPSDRFSAERTGGSVSTLTIQRTQQEDSAVYLCASSLGMGGNYGYTFGSGTRLTVV.